This TCR beta chain stems from a study of OX40 agonist ivuxolimab in advanced cancers. Concerning the study at large: Ivuxolimab was a fully human IgG2 agonistic monoclonal antibody targeting the costimulatory receptor OX40 (CD134). Intravenous ivuxolimab was administered to patients every 2 weeks at six dose levels: 0.01, 0.1, 0.3, 1.5, 3 and 10 mg/kg. Of the 50 to 55 dose-escalation patients, hepatocellular carcinoma was present in around 19, melanoma in about 15, renal cell carcinoma in 9 and head and neck cancer in 9. In the dose-escalation cohort, roughly 80% of patients were male, and the mean age was approximately 55 years, with a range of about 23 to 80. Prior anti-PD-1, anti-PD-L1 or anti-CTLA-4 therapy was permitted, and less than 45% of dose-escalation patients had received checkpoint inhibitors. Partial responses occurred in three dose-escalation patients, of whom one had hepatocellular carcinoma and two had cutaneous melanoma. The purpose of peripheral TCRbeta sequencing was to test whether ivuxolimab changed TCR sequence diversity and led to clonal T-cell expansion. The paper reports the monotherapy dose-escalation portion (N of about 54 patients) of the phase I ivuxolimab trial.

For sequencing of the TCRbeta CDR3 region, genomic DNA was extracted from the sorted cells. The immunoSEQ Assay was used to sequence the TCRbeta CDR3 regions. TCRdb took this table from immuneACCESS and kept in-frame rearrangements with V and J called. Such tables lack part of the clones; where checked against another copy, unresolved V genes explain under half of the gap, and the rest is unexplained. The sample includes approximately 99,000 clones, with around 96% observed a single time. The ten largest clones represent roughly 2% of the sample. The cysteine opens and the phenylalanine closes a CDR3 of 13 amino acids. The only DNA kept is the CDR3, 39 bases in frame from the first base. V was cut back by 1 base and J by 5 bases, leaving a gap of 5 bases between them. Looking up the germline V gene yields CDR1 MGHRA and CDR2 YSYEKL. This clone was seen more than once but under ten times. Which antigen it targets is not known. Base qualities are not recorded, but no much larger clone differs from it by a single base.

Patients with a history of autoimmune disease or receiving systemic immunosuppression were excluded from the trial. Peripheral blood for TCR sequencing was collected from all dose cohorts at baseline, on cycle 4 day 1, and on cycle 7 day 1. Samples came from an open-label, multicenter, first-in-human phase I dose-escalation trial of ivuxolimab. Adults with locally advanced or metastatic melanoma, renal cell carcinoma, hepatocellular carcinoma or head and neck squamous cell carcinoma were enrolled in the trial. Before TCR sequencing, CD4+ T cells and CD8+ T cells were sorted from peripheral blood as separate populations. What the study reported, not specific to this receptor: In the 0.1-3.0 mg/kg groups, partial responders had among the lowest normalized peripheral clonal expansion, particularly in CD8+ T cells. After ivuxolimab, more expanded clones were found on average in CD8+ T cells than in CD4+ T cells. Clonal expansion of both CD4+ and CD8+ blood T cells was observed from baseline to week 6 at doses 0.1 to 3.0 mg/kg. Low levels of normalized T-cell clonal expansion were also seen in some patients who did not respond. The antigen specificity of the clonally expanded peripheral T cells was not determined.

The V gene is TRBV4-1 and the J gene is TRBJ2-2; a confident D gene designation cannot be given. The TCR was taken from an adult with an advanced solid tumor such as melanoma, head and neck, liver or kidney cancer. The specimen was CD4+ or CD8+ T cells sorted from blood, collected in a trial of the OX40 agonist ivuxolimab. The bases are TGCGCCAGCAGCCAAGGCAGGACCGGGGAGCTGTTTTTT. Protein translation: CASSQGRTGELFF.